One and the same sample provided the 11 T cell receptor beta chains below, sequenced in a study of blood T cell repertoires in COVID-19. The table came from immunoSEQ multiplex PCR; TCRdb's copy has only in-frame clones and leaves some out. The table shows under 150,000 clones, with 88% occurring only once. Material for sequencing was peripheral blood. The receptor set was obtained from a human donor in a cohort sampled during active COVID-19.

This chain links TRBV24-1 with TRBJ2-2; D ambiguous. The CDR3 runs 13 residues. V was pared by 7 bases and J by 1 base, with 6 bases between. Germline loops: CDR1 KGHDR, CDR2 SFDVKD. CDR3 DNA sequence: TGTGCCACCAGCGGTGGGAACACCGGGGAGCTGTTTTTT. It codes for CATSGGNTGELFF.

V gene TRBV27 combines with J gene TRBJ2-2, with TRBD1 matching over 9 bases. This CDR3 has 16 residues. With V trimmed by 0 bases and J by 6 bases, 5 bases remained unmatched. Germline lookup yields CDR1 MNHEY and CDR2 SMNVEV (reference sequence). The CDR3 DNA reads TGTGCCAGCAGTTTATCTCCAGGGACAGGGTCCGGGGAGCTGTTTTTT. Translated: CASSLSPGTGSGELFF.

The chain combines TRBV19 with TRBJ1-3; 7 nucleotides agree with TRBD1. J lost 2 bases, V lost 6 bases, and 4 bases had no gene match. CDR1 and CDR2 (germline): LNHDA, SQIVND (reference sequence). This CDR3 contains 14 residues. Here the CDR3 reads CASSGQVAGNTIYF. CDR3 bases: TGTGCCAGTAGCGGACAGGTAGCTGGAAACACCATATATTTT. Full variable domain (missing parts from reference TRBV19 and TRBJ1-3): DGGITQSPKYLFRKEGQNVTLSCEQNLNHDAMYWYRQDPGQGLRLIYYSQIVNDFQKGDIAEGYSVSREKKESFPLTVTSAQKNPTAFYLCASSGQVAGNTIYFGEGSWLTVV.

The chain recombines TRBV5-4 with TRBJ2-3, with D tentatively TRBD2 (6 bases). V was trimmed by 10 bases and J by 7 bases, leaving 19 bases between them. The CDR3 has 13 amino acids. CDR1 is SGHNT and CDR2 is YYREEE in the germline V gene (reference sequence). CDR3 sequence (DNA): TGTGCCGCGGCAGGCGGGACGCTGAATACGCAGTATTTT. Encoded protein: CAAAGGTLNTQYF.

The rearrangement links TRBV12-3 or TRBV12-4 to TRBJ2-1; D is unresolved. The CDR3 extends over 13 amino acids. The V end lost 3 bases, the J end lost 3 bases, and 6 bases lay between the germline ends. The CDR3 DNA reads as TGTGCCAGCAGTTTCAGTGGCTACAATGAGCAGTTCTTC. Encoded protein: CASSFSGYNEQFF.

The CDR3 nucleotides read TGTGCCAGTAGTCTGACAGGGGGCAATGAGCAGTTCTTC. Encoded protein: CASSLTGGNEQFF. The chain recombines TRBV19 with TRBJ2-1, with 9 positions matching TRBD1. J gave up 6 bases and V 5 bases, and 2 bases lay outside the gene matches. CDR1 is LNHDA and CDR2 is SQIVND in the germline V gene (reference sequence). The CDR3 is 13 residues long.

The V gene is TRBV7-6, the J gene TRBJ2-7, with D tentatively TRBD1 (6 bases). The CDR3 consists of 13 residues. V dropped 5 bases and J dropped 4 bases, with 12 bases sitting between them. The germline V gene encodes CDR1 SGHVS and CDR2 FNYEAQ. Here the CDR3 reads CASSPGTIYEQYF. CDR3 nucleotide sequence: TGTGCCAGCAGCCCCGGGACAATTTACGAGCAGTACTTC.

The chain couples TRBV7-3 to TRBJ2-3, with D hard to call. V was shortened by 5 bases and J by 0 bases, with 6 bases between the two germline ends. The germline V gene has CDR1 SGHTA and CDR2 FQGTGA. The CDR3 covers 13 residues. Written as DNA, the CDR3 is TGTGCCAGCAGCCCCCTCAGCACAGATACGCAGTATTTT. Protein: CASSPLSTDTQYF. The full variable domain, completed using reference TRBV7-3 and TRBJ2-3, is GAGVSQTPSNKVTEKGKYVELRCDPISGHTALYWYRQSLGQGPEFLIYFQGTGAADDSGLPNDRFFAVRPEGSVSTLKIQRTERGDSAVYLCASSPLSTDTQYFGPGTRLTVL.

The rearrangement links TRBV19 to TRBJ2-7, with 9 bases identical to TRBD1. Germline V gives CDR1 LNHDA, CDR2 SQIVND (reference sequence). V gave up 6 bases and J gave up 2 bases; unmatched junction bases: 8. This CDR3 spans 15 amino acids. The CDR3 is CASRLEGTGTYEQYF. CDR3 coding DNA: TGTGCCAGTAGGCTGGAGGGGACAGGGACCTACGAGCAGTACTTC.

The CDR3 nucleotides read TGTGCCACCAGTGCCAGAGGACAGGGTCTAGGGGAAAAACTGTTTTTT. Protein sequence: CATSARGQGLGEKLFF. The chain recombines TRBV24-1 with TRBJ1-4; 8 bases match TRBD1. Germline-derived CDR1 and CDR2 are KGHDR and SFDVKD. V lost 5 bases to trimming and J lost 8 bases; unmatched junction nucleotides: 12. The CDR3 runs 16 residues.

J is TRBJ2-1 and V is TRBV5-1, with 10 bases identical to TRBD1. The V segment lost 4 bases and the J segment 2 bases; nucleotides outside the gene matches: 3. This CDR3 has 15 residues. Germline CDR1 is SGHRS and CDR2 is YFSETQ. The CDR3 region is CASSETGGAYNEQFF. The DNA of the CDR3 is TGCGCCAGCAGCGAGACAGGGGGCGCCTACAATGAGCAGTTCTTC. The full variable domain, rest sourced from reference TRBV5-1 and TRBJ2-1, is KAGVTQTPRYLIKTRGQQVTLSCSPISGHRSVSWYQQTPGQGLQFLFEYFSETQRNKGNFPGRFSGRQFSNSRSEMNVSTLELGDSALYLCASSETGGAYNEQFFGPGTRLTVL.